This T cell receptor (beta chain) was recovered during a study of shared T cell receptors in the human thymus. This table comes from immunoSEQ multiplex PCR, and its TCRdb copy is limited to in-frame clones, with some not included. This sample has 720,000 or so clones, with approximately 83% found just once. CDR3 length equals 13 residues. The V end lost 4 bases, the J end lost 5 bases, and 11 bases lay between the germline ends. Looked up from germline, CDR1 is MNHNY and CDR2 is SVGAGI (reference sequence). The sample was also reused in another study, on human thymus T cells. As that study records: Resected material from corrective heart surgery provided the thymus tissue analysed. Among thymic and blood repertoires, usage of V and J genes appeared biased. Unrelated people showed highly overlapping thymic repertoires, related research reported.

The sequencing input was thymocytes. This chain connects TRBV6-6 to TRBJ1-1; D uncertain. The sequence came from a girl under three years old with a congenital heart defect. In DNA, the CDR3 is TGTGCCAGCAGTTCCCCTACCGGGACTGAAGCTTTCTTT. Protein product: CASSSPTGTEAFF.